This TCR beta chain was captured by sequencing in a study of T-cell reconstitution after alpha-beta-depleted transplantation in children. Unique molecular identifiers were incorporated into the prepared TCRbeta library. Using its own MiXCR run on the PCR reads, TCRdb lists one record per CDR3 protein. Of approximately 88,000 distinct CDR3 sequences in the sample, 12% were seen once. The sequence was obtained from a human donor who donated a stem cell graft to a child with inherited bone marrow failure. This material consisted of PBMCs from the stem cell graft donor, taken from the stem cell graft.

CDR3 residues: CASSQDPSLYEQFF. The CDR3 coding sequence is TGCGCCAGCAGCCAAGATCCTAGCCTCTATGAGCAGTTCTTC. The chain is built from TRBV4-1 and TRBJ2-1; possibly TRBD2 for D (5 bases). The CDR3 contains 14 residues. V lost 0 bases to trimming and J lost 8 bases, with 11 bases between them. CDR1 and CDR2 from the germline V gene are MGHRA and YSYEKL.